The sequence of this T cell receptor (beta chain) was determined in a study of blood T cell repertoires in COVID-19. Study context: COVID-19 samples, acute and convalescent, were from the United States, Italy and Spain. T cells, B-cell-depleted T cells, or PBMCs provided the cDNA or gDNA that served as material.

In the study's own analysis: Estimated nucleated cell counts came from reference gene primer amplification. Assay: immunoSEQ multiplex PCR; the TCRdb copy retains only in-frame clones and omits some. Clone size and the V and J calls come from that table; the DNA yielded D and trimming. Of 70,000 to 95,000 clones listed, more than 75% are singletons. This CDR3 has 16 residues. CDR1 and CDR2 from the germline V gene are ENHRY and SYGVKD. After removal of 6 bases from V and 1 base from J, the junction contained 3 bases not matched to a gene. Sequenced input: peripheral blood. This chain connects TRBV10-3 to TRBJ2-7; TRBD2 agrees at 16 bases. The TCR sequence derives from a human donor in a cohort sampled during active COVID-19. DNA of the CDR3: TGTGCCATCAGCGAGGGACTAGCGGGGGGGTCCTACGAGCAGTACTTC. Translating it yields CAISEGLAGGSYEQYF.